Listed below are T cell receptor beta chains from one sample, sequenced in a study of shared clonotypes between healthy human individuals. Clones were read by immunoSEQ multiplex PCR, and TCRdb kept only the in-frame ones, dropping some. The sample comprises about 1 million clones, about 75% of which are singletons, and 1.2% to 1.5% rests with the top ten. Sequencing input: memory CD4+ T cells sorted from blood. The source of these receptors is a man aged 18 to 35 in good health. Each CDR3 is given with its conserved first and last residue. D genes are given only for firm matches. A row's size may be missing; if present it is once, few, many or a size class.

TGCGCCAGCAGCCCCTCTTCACGAGATACGCAGTATTTT | CASSPSSRDTQYF | TRBJ2-3 | TRBV5-1 | NA | NA
TGTGCCAGCAGCTCCCCCCCCACCTTC | CASSSPPTF | TRBJ1-2 | TRBV7-2 | NA | NA
TGTGCCAGTAGTCCCAGGGGGAGAGGGGTCTACGAGCAGTACTTC | CASSPRGRGVYEQYF | TRBJ2-7 | TRBV19 | TRBD1 | NA
TGTGCCAGCAGCCCTTTAGCGAGCGGGAGGGCCCTCGATGAGCAGTTCTTC | CASSPLASGRALDEQFF | TRBJ2-1 | TRBV9 | TRBD2 | NA
TGCGCCAGCAGCTCCCCGGGACAGGGGGCGGTCCGCGCCAACTACGAGCAGTACTTC | CASSSPGQGAVRANYEQYF | TRBJ2-7 | TRBV4-1 | TRBD1 | NA
TGTGCCAGCAGCACAACCGGGGGGGCCACCGGGGAGCTGTTTTTT | CASSTTGGATGELFF | TRBJ2-2 | TRBV7-3 | TRBD2 | NA
TGCGCCAGCAGGGGGAACTCCTACGAGCAGTACTTC | CASRGNSYEQYF | TRBJ2-7 | TRBV5-1 | NA | once
TGTGCCAGCGGAAAGTCCCGGATAATCCAAGAGACCCAGTACTTC | CASGKSRIIQETQYF | TRBJ2-5 | TRBV6-5 | NA | NA
TGTGCCAGCAGCTTCAGACTAGCGGGAATCACCGGGGAGCTGTTTTTT | CASSFRLAGITGELFF | TRBJ2-2 | TRBV13 | TRBD2 | few
TGCGCCAGCAGTGAGCCGGCAGGGAATCCTTTCTTT | CASSEPAGNPFF | TRBJ1-1 | TRBV10-2 | NA | few
TGTGCCATCGGGACAGGCAATCAGCCCCAGCATTTT | CAIGTGNQPQHF | TRBJ1-5 | TRBV10-3 | TRBD1 | few
TGTGCCAGCAGCTTAGTAGGGTCCTTAGGGACCCCGGGCTACACCTTC | CASSLVGSLGTPGYTF | TRBJ1-2 | TRBV7-9 | NA | NA
TGTGCCAGCAGAACCTCAGCGGGAGCGGGCTACGAGCAGTACTTC | CASRTSAGAGYEQYF | TRBJ2-7 | TRBV6-5 | TRBD2 | NA
TGTGCCAGCAGTTTACGTAAGACAGGGATGACTAATGAAAAACTGTTTTTT | CASSLRKTGMTNEKLFF | TRBJ1-4 | TRBV27 | TRBD1 | NA
TGTGCCAGCTCACCAACTAGCGGGGGGGCCTACGAGCAGTACTTC | CASSPTSGGAYEQYF | TRBJ2-7 | TRBV18 | TRBD2 | NA
TGTGCCTGGAGTAGGCAGGTAAACACTGAAGCTTTCTTT | CAWSRQVNTEAFF | TRBJ1-1 | TRBV30 | NA | NA
TGCGCCAGCAGCTCCGGGGGGTTAGGATATGGCTACACCTTC | CASSSGGLGYGYTF | TRBJ1-2 | TRBV5-1 | NA | NA